This is a list of T cell receptor beta chains from one sample in a study of OX40 agonist ivuxolimab in advanced cancers. The table came from immunoSEQ multiplex PCR; TCRdb's copy has only in-frame clones and leaves some out. The table shows some 65,000 clones, with around 86% occurring only once. The sample in question was CD4+ or CD8+ T cells sorted from blood, obtained in a trial of the OX40 agonist ivuxolimab. The receptors shown here come from an adult with an advanced solid tumor such as melanoma, head and neck, liver or kidney cancer. Each CDR3 is given with its conserved first and last residue. The order of the fields is D gene, clone size, V gene, J gene, CDR3 protein, CDR3 DNA. D genes are given only for firm matches. A clone size is listed for some rows: how often the clone was seen (once, few, many), or a class if it is expanded.

D gene: .; clone size: once; V gene: TRBV29-1; J gene: TRBJ1-6; CDR3 protein: CSDGGVGGNSPLHF; CDR3 DNA: TGCAGCGACGGAGGTGTGGGGGGTAATTCGCCCCTCCACTTT
D gene: .; clone size: .; V gene: TRBV14; J gene: TRBJ1-4; CDR3 protein: CASSQVGSAVDNEKLFF; CDR3 DNA: TGTGCCAGCAGCCAAGTGGGGTCGGCAGTAGATAATGAAAAACTGTTTTTT
D gene: .; clone size: few; V gene: TRBV10-3; J gene: TRBJ1-3; CDR3 protein: CAISEGGASSGNTIYF; CDR3 DNA: TGTGCCATCAGTGAGGGGGGGGCCAGCTCTGGAAACACCATATATTTT
D gene: TRBD1; clone size: .; V gene: TRBV19; J gene: TRBJ2-7; CDR3 protein: CASSPRTGQSSYEQYF; CDR3 DNA: TGTGCCAGTAGTCCACGGACAGGTCAGAGCTCCTACGAGCAGTACTTC
D gene: TRBD2; clone size: .; V gene: TRBV19; J gene: TRBJ2-1; CDR3 protein: CASRPGLAGAEQFF; CDR3 DNA: TGTGCCAGTAGGCCGGGACTAGCGGGGGCCGAGCAGTTCTTC
D gene: .; clone size: .; V gene: TRBV4-2; J gene: TRBJ1-1; CDR3 protein: CASSQLGFGGGTEAFF; CDR3 DNA: TGTGCCAGCAGCCAGCTCGGGTTCGGGGGTGGAACTGAAGCTTTCTTT
D gene: .; clone size: .; V gene: TRBV2; J gene: TRBJ1-2; CDR3 protein: CASSANLIRGYGYTF; CDR3 DNA: TGTGCCAGCAGTGCGAACTTGATACGCGGCTATGGCTACACCTTC
D gene: .; clone size: .; V gene: TRBV10-3; J gene: TRBJ1-1; CDR3 protein: CAIGGQNTEAFF; CDR3 DNA: TGTGCCATCGGGGGACAGAACACTGAAGCTTTCTTT
D gene: .; clone size: .; V gene: TRBV29-1; J gene: TRBJ2-2; CDR3 protein: CSVELRQRATGELFF; CDR3 DNA: TGCAGCGTTGAACTCCGCCAACGCGCGACCGGGGAGCTGTTTTTT
D gene: TRBD1; clone size: .; V gene: TRBV7-6; J gene: TRBJ1-1; CDR3 protein: CASSSGTGLGTEAFF; CDR3 DNA: TGTGCCAGCAGCTCAGGGACAGGGTTGGGCACTGAAGCTTTCTTT
D gene: .; clone size: few; V gene: TRBV11-2; J gene: TRBJ2-5; CDR3 protein: CASSLDTPSETQYF; CDR3 DNA: TGTGCCAGCAGCTTAGATACCCCTAGCGAGACCCAGTACTTC
D gene: TRBD1; clone size: .; V gene: TRBV7-9; J gene: TRBJ1-6; CDR3 protein: CASSLSQGGIRYNSPLHF; CDR3 DNA: TGTGCCAGCAGCTTAAGCCAGGGGGGAATAAGGTATAATTCACCCCTCCACTTT
D gene: .; clone size: .; V gene: TRBV6-1; J gene: TRBJ2-7; CDR3 protein: CASGSGTYEQYF; CDR3 DNA: TGTGCCAGCGGGAGCGGGACATACGAGCAGTACTTC
D gene: .; clone size: .; V gene: TRBV19; J gene: TRBJ2-3; CDR3 protein: CASSLGGNTDTQYF; CDR3 DNA: TGTGCCAGTAGTTTAGGGGGTAATACAGATACGCAGTATTTT
D gene: .; clone size: .; V gene: TRBV11-2; J gene: TRBJ2-3; CDR3 protein: CASSRSRGTDTQYF; CDR3 DNA: TGTGCCAGCAGCCGGTCTCGGGGGACAGATACGCAGTATTTT
D gene: .; clone size: .; V gene: TRBV5-1; J gene: TRBJ1-2; CDR3 protein: CASSLDPRPGGYGYTF; CDR3 DNA: TGCGCCAGCAGCTTGGACCCACGCCCAGGAGGCTATGGCTACACCTTC
D gene: .; clone size: .; V gene: TRBV18; J gene: TRBJ2-5; CDR3 protein: CASSISGVQETQYF; CDR3 DNA: TGTGCCAGCTCAATTTCCGGGGTCCAAGAGACCCAGTACTTC
D gene: .; clone size: .; V gene: TRBV21-1; J gene: TRBJ2-7; CDR3 protein: CASSKGRRGDRVPYEQYF; CDR3 DNA: TGTGCCAGCAGCAAAGGAAGGAGAGGGGACCGCGTACCCTACGAGCAGTACTTC
D gene: .; clone size: .; V gene: TRBV5-4; J gene: TRBJ2-4; CDR3 protein: CASSVQGGEAKNIQYF; CDR3 DNA: TGTGCCAGCAGCGTACAGGGGGGGGAGGCCAAAAACATTCAGTACTTC
D gene: .; clone size: .; V gene: TRBV6-1; J gene: TRBJ2-2; CDR3 protein: CASSENQGDTGELFF; CDR3 DNA: TGTGCCAGCAGTGAAAACCAGGGAGACACCGGGGAGCTGTTTTTT
D gene: .; clone size: .; V gene: TRBV20-1; J gene: TRBJ1-1; CDR3 protein: CSARQDLGAFF; CDR3 DNA: TGCAGTGCTCGTCAGGACCTCGGAGCTTTCTTT
D gene: TRBD2; clone size: .; V gene: TRBV5-4; J gene: TRBJ2-1; CDR3 protein: CASSLGGLAGNNEQFF; CDR3 DNA: TGTGCCAGCAGCTTGGGGGGACTAGCGGGGAACAATGAGCAGTTCTTC
D gene: .; clone size: once; V gene: TRBV7-9; J gene: TRBJ1-2; CDR3 protein: CASSVLGTYGYTF; CDR3 DNA: TGTGCCTCCTCAGTCCTAGGGACCTATGGCTACACCTTC
D gene: .; clone size: .; V gene: TRBV2; J gene: TRBJ1-2; CDR3 protein: CASTPGANYGYTF; CDR3 DNA: TGTGCCAGCACCCCGGGAGCCAACTATGGCTACACCTTC
D gene: .; clone size: .; V gene: TRBV5-4; J gene: TRBJ2-2; CDR3 protein: CASSGTTNTGELFF; CDR3 DNA: TGTGCCAGCTCCGGGACCACGAACACCGGGGAGCTGTTTTTT
D gene: TRBD2; clone size: few; V gene: TRBV7-2; J gene: TRBJ2-5; CDR3 protein: CASTVVAGNQETQYF; CDR3 DNA: TGTGCCAGCACCGTGGTAGCGGGGAATCAAGAGACCCAGTACTTC
D gene: TRBD1; clone size: few; V gene: TRBV19; J gene: TRBJ1-4; CDR3 protein: CASSTDQGAGEKLFF; CDR3 DNA: TGTGCCAGTAGTACCGACCAGGGGGCTGGGGAAAAACTGTTTTTT
D gene: .; clone size: .; V gene: TRBV18; J gene: TRBJ1-1; CDR3 protein: CASSQAAGPEAFF; CDR3 DNA: TGTGCCAGCTCCCAGGCGGCAGGACCTGAAGCTTTCTTT
D gene: .; clone size: few; V gene: TRBV6-6; J gene: TRBJ2-3; CDR3 protein: CASSYAATDTQYF; CDR3 DNA: TGTGCCAGCAGTTACGCCGCGACGGATACGCAGTATTTT
D gene: TRBD1; clone size: .; V gene: TRBV13; J gene: TRBJ2-7; CDR3 protein: CASSPGTGGGEAYEQYF; CDR3 DNA: TGTGCCAGCAGCCCCGGGACAGGGGGTGGAGAAGCCTACGAGCAGTACTTC
D gene: TRBD2; clone size: .; V gene: TRBV9; J gene: TRBJ2-3; CDR3 protein: CASSSLAGGTDTQYF; CDR3 DNA: TGTGCCAGCAGCTCCTTAGCGGGGGGCACAGATACGCAGTATTTT
D gene: TRBD1; clone size: .; V gene: TRBV7-2; J gene: TRBJ1-6; CDR3 protein: CASSPTGTNNSPLHF; CDR3 DNA: TGTGCCAGCAGCCCGACAGGGACAAATAATTCACCCCTCCACTTT
D gene: .; clone size: .; V gene: TRBV10-3; J gene: TRBJ1-5; CDR3 protein: CAISELGLRSNQPQHF; CDR3 DNA: TGTGCCATCAGTGAGTTAGGGTTGAGGAGCAATCAGCCCCAGCATTTT
D gene: TRBD2; clone size: .; V gene: TRBV5-8; J gene: TRBJ2-1; CDR3 protein: CASSWGRGAVLDEQFF; CDR3 DNA: TGTGCCAGCAGCTGGGGGCGGGGGGCCGTGTTGGATGAGCAGTTCTTC
D gene: .; clone size: .; V gene: TRBV7-9; J gene: TRBJ1-6; CDR3 protein: CASSHPVLDGPLHF; CDR3 DNA: TGTGCCAGCAGCCATCCGGTCTTAGATGGACCCCTCCACTTT
D gene: .; clone size: once; V gene: TRBV19; J gene: TRBJ1-1; CDR3 protein: CASSPGQGGKRRTEAFF; CDR3 DNA: TGTGCCAGTTCACCAGGGCAGGGTGGAAAGAGGAGGACTGAAGCTTTCTTT
D gene: .; clone size: once; V gene: TRBV18; J gene: TRBJ1-1; CDR3 protein: CASSPQVTGNTEAFF; CDR3 DNA: TGTGCCAGCTCACCACAAGTGACAGGGAACACTGAAGCTTTCTTT
D gene: .; clone size: .; V gene: TRBV19; J gene: TRBJ2-3; CDR3 protein: CASSGRGATRGTDTQYF; CDR3 DNA: TGTGCCAGTAGTGGCAGGGGGGCTACAAGGGGGACAGATACGCAGTATTTT
D gene: .; clone size: once; V gene: TRBV25-1; J gene: TRBJ2-4; CDR3 protein: CASSEGPQRPKNIQYF; CDR3 DNA: TGTGCCAGCAGTGAAGGCCCCCAGCGGCCCAAAAACATTCAGTACTTC
D gene: .; clone size: .; V gene: TRBV5-4; J gene: TRBJ1-1; CDR3 protein: CASSQYGDRSEAFF; CDR3 DNA: TGTGCCAGCAGCCAATACGGGGACCGGAGCGAAGCTTTCTTT
D gene: .; clone size: .; V gene: TRBV7-6; J gene: TRBJ1-4; CDR3 protein: CASSRGTPNEKLFF; CDR3 DNA: TGTGCCAGCAGCCGAGGGACACCTAATGAAAAACTGTTTTTT
D gene: .; clone size: .; V gene: TRBV15; J gene: TRBJ2-7; CDR3 protein: CATSRGVMGTSSYEQYF; CDR3 DNA: TGTGCCACCAGCAGAGGGGTTATGGGGACGAGCTCCTACGAGCAGTACTTC
D gene: .; clone size: .; V gene: TRBV6-1; J gene: TRBJ2-1; CDR3 protein: CASSRYYNEQFF; CDR3 DNA: TGTGCCAGCAGTCGATACTACAATGAGCAGTTCTTC
D gene: .; clone size: .; V gene: TRBV7-2; J gene: TRBJ2-7; CDR3 protein: CASSLNRGGLDEQYF; CDR3 DNA: TGTGCCAGCAGCTTAAACCGTGGTGGGCTAGACGAGCAGTACTTC
D gene: TRBD2; clone size: .; V gene: TRBV19; J gene: TRBJ2-1; CDR3 protein: CASSVTSGGANEQFF; CDR3 DNA: TGTGCCAGTAGTGTGACTAGCGGGGGGGCCAATGAGCAGTTCTTC
D gene: TRBD1; clone size: .; V gene: TRBV27; J gene: TRBJ2-7; CDR3 protein: CASTLTGGLPTYEQYF; CDR3 DNA: TGTGCCAGCACCCTGACAGGGGGGCTACCAACCTACGAGCAGTACTTC
D gene: .; clone size: once; V gene: TRBV30; J gene: TRBJ1-4; CDR3 protein: CAWSVNREDEKLFF; CDR3 DNA: TGTGCCTGGAGTGTAAACAGGGAGGATGAAAAACTGTTTTTT
D gene: TRBD1; clone size: .; V gene: TRBV6-6; J gene: TRBJ1-6; CDR3 protein: CASSKTGYDSPLHF; CDR3 DNA: TGTGCCAGCAGTAAGACAGGGTACGATTCACCCCTCCACTTT